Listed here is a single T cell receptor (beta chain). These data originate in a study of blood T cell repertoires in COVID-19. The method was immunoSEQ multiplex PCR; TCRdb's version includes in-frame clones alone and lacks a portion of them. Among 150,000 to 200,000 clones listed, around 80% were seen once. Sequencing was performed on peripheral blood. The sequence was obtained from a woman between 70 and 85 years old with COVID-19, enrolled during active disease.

CDR3 DNA sequence: TGTGCCAGCAGCTTTCGGGGAGGCTCTGGAAACACCATATATTTT. Translated, it gives CASSFRGGSGNTIYF. The chain links TRBV5-8 to TRBJ1-3; D remains ambiguous. The CDR3 spans 15 residues. Deletions cut 2 bases from V and 0 bases from J, with 9 bases between. CDR1 is SGHTS and CDR2 is YDEGEE in the germline V gene.